The present TCR beta chain was sequenced within a study of response to subunit inactivated influenza vaccine. From the RT-PCR reads, TCRdb called clonotypes with MiXCR, one entry per CDR3 protein. The table shows 500,000 to 600,000 distinct CDR3 sequences, with about 15% occurring only once. CDR3 size: 13 residues. Trimming shortened V by 4 bases and J by 3 bases, and 11 bases separated the two germline ends. CDR1 SGHRS and CDR2 YFSETQ come from the germline V gene. This TCR derives from a man aged 50 to 75 who received an inactivated influenza vaccine. The chain has TRBV5-1 and TRBJ2-7; perhaps TRBD2 as D (5 bases). The sample was CD4+ T cells sorted from PBMCs, taken about 24 months after vaccination. The CDR3 nucleotides are TGCGCCAGCAGCCCGGGGTCGATCTACGAGCAGTACTTC. This codes for CASSPGSIYEQYF.